The clone carrying this TCR beta chain was seen repeatedly, ten times or more. This entry comes from a study of blood T cells in healthy people across ages. Trimming took 4 bases from V and 6 from J, leaving 8 bases between them. This CDR3 is 11 amino acids long. Germline V gene data show CDR1 as DFQATT and CDR2 as SNEGSKA (reference sequence). The second PCR ran roughly 7 to 11 cycles with a sample-barcoded 5' primer and J-beta primers. From the 5' RACE reads, TCRdb called clonotypes with MiXCR, one entry per CDR3 protein. The repertoire consists of hundreds of thousands of distinct CDR3 sequences, with nearly 60% occurring once and the leading ten covering 22%.

The TCR comes from a man aged 25 to 40 in good health. The chain carries TRBV20-1 and TRBJ2-3; D remains ambiguous. Specimen: blood. The DNA of the CDR3 is TGCAGTGCTATCGTCGCGGATACGCAGTATTTT. Translating it yields CSAIVADTQYF.